The 20 T cell receptor beta chains given below trace back to one sample, sequenced in a study of blood T cell repertoires in COVID-19. Some clones are missing from TCRdb's copy, which holds only in-frame ones; the method was immunoSEQ multiplex PCR. The table has a few hundred thousand clones, 89% seen once. The sequenced sample consisted of peripheral blood. All receptors come from a woman between 40 and 55 years old who had recovered from COVID-19.

This chain links TRBV25-1 with TRBJ1-1; TRBD1 might be the D (5 bases). V gave up 10 bases and J gave up 1 base, with 13 bases separating them. This CDR3 comprises 13 residues. Germline CDR1 MGHDK, CDR2 SYGVNS. The CDR3 is CATRGGGNTEAFF. DNA for the CDR3: TGTGCCACCCGGGGGGGAGGGAACACTGAAGCTTTCTTT. The full variable domain, its missing parts supplied by reference TRBV25-1 and TRBJ1-1, is EADIYQTPRYLVIGTGKKITLECSQTMGHDKMYWYQQDPGMELHLIHYSYGVNSTEKGDLSSESTVSRIRTEHFPLTLESARPSHTSQYLCATRGGGNTEAFFGQGTRLTVV.

The chain recombines TRBV7-2 with TRBJ2-7, with 12 bases aligning to TRBD2. Germline V gene data show CDR1 as SGHTA and CDR2 as FQGNSA. The CDR3 runs to 15 residues. After removal of 4 bases from V and 3 bases from J, the junction contained 4 bases not matched to a gene. CDR3 sequence (DNA): TGTGCCAGCAGCTCCGGACTAGCGGGGAACTACGAGCAGTACTTC. It yields the protein CASSSGLAGNYEQYF.

This rearrangement joins TRBV27 to TRBJ2-1; 11 nucleotides line up with TRBD2. Trimming cost V 5 bases and J 4 bases; bases outside gene matches: 4. The CDR3 is 15 amino acids. CDR1 and CDR2 (germline): MNHEY, SMNVEV (reference sequence). CDR3 DNA sequence: TGTGCCAGCAGTAACCTAGCGGGAGGATACAATGAGCAGTTCTTC. Amino acids: CASSNLAGGYNEQFF.

The chain employs TRBV3-1 (or the pseudogene TRBV3-2) and TRBJ2-1, with 8 bases fitting TRBD2. The CDR3 runs 15 residues. V shed 7 bases, J shed 6 bases, and the junction held 11 bases outside the gene matches. Per germline, CDR1 LGHDT and CDR2 YNNKEL (reference sequence). Here the CDR3 DNA reads TGTGCCAGCACCCCAGGGTCGGGAGGGAGCAATGAGCAGTTCTTC. This gives the protein CASTPGSGGSNEQFF.

This chain uses TRBV3-1 (or the pseudogene TRBV3-2) with TRBJ2-7; 7 bases agree with TRBD2. V was pared by 4 bases and J by 0 bases, with 6 bases of the junction left unmatched. The CDR3 spans 15 residues. From germline, CDR1 is LGHDT and CDR2 YNNKEL (reference sequence). DNA of the CDR3: TGTGCCAGCAGCCCCGGGACTACGGTCTCCTACGAGCAGTACTTC. It yields the protein CASSPGTTVSYEQYF.

This chain joins TRBV10-3 and TRBJ1-3; 7 nucleotides agree with TRBD1. V was clipped by 3 bases and J by 2 bases; unmatched bases: 4. The CDR3 has 15 residues. CDR1 is ENHRY, CDR2 SYGVKD, per germline. This CDR3 is CAISDFGTAGNTIYF. For the CDR3, the DNA is TGTGCCATCAGTGACTTCGGGACAGCTGGAAACACCATATATTTT.

This clone has just one count. The chain carries TRBV28 and TRBJ1-5; 11 bases map to TRBD1. Germline lookup yields CDR1 MDHEN and CDR2 SYDVKM. V lost 5 bases, J lost 7 bases, and 7 bases stayed unmatched. The CDR3 totals 15 residues. Here the CDR3 DNA reads TGTGCCAGCAGTAACGGACAGGGGGCATACCAGCCCCAGCATTTT. As protein: CASSNGQGAYQPQHF.

This sequence joins TRBV28 and TRBJ2-7; 7 positions agree with TRBD2. This CDR3 comprises 15 residues. After removal of 3 bases from V and 2 bases from J, the junction contained 7 bases not matched to a gene. Looked up from germline, CDR1 is MDHEN and CDR2 is SYDVKM. For the CDR3, the DNA is TGTGCCAGCAGTTTCCCCGGACTAGGAACCTACGAGCAGTACTTC. Translation: CASSFPGLGTYEQYF.

This clone came up once. J is TRBJ2-2 and V is TRBV4-1; D possibly corresponds to TRBD2 (6 bases). The CDR3 is 13 amino acids. V lost 0 bases and J lost 8, with 7 bases in between. CDR1 is MGHRA and CDR2 is YSYEKL in the germline V gene. The CDR3 DNA is TGCGCCAGCAGCCAAGAGGGGGGAGGGGAGCTGTTTTTT. Protein product: CASSQEGGGELFF.

This chain links TRBV2 with TRBJ2-5; TRBD2 matches at 9 bases. V gave up 6 bases and J gave up 5 bases; unmatched junction bases: 10. The CDR3 is 15 amino acids. The germline CDR1 and CDR2 sequences are SNHLY and FYNNEI. The CDR3 is CASRTSGSLWETQYF. The DNA for the CDR3 is TGTGCCAGCAGAACTAGCGGGTCCCTCTGGGAGACCCAGTACTTC.

The CDR3 sequence is CASSGRPSGSADTQYF. The CDR3 nucleotides are TGTGCCAGCAGCGGCCGGCCCAGCGGGAGTGCAGATACGCAGTATTTT. This chain links TRBV9 with TRBJ2-3; TRBD2 agrees at 8 bases. The CDR3 contains 16 residues. From germline, CDR1 is SGDLS and CDR2 YYNGEE. V shed 3 bases and J 4 bases; nucleotides not matched to a gene: 10.

This clone was seen a few times. The V gene is TRBV7-2, the J gene TRBJ2-3; 11 bases are shared with TRBD2. Germline values: CDR1 SGHTA, CDR2 FQGNSA. V dropped 4 bases and J dropped 1; count of bases not matched to a gene: 1. The length of the CDR3 is 15 residues. DNA of the CDR3: TGTGCCAGCAGCTCGGGACTAGCGGGCACAGATACGCAGTATTTT. Protein: CASSSGLAGTDTQYF.

The J gene is TRBJ2-7, the V gene TRBV6-5, with 9 nucleotides matching TRBD1. This CDR3 is 13 amino acids long. Germline-derived CDR1 and CDR2 are MNHEY and SVGAGI. The J segment lost 3 bases and the V segment lost 5 bases, leaving 2 bases of the junction unmatched. The CDR3 nucleotides are TGTGCCAGCAGTCCGACAGGGGGCTACGAGCAGTACTTC. Its protein product is CASSPTGGYEQYF.

The J gene is TRBJ2-5, the V gene TRBV2; D uncertain. Germline loops: CDR1 SNHLY, CDR2 FYNNEI. This CDR3 has 14 amino acids. Trimming left V 3 bases short and J 0 bases short, with 8 bases between. This CDR3 is CASSDFGYQETQYF. The DNA for the CDR3 is TGTGCCAGCAGTGACTTTGGCTACCAAGAGACCCAGTACTTC.

The chain carries TRBV18 and TRBJ2-7, with a possible D match to TRBD1 (5 bases). CDR1 and CDR2 (germline): KGHSH, LQKENI. This CDR3 comprises 18 residues. V shed 2 bases and J shed 0 bases, with 20 bases lying between them. DNA for the CDR3: TGTGCCAGCTCACCAGGCAGGGCGGCCTCGGACCTCTCCTACGAGCAGTACTTC. Protein: CASSPGRAASDLSYEQYF.

The chain couples TRBV30 to TRBJ1-4; D remains unclear. Looked up from germline, CDR1 is GTSNPN and CDR2 is SVGIG (reference sequence). Trimming took 4 bases from V and 0 from J, leaving 9 bases between them. The CDR3 loop spans 14 amino acids. CDR3: CAWTAGTTNEKLFF. CDR3 DNA sequence: TGTGCCTGGACCGCAGGAACAACTAATGAAAAACTGTTTTTT.

V is TRBV5-1 and J is TRBJ2-1, with TRBD1 matching over 10 bases. Per germline, CDR1 SGHRS and CDR2 YFSETQ. There are 15 residues in the CDR3. Unmatched junction bases numbered 7, after V lost 5 bases and J lost 5 bases. Here the CDR3 DNA reads TGCGCCAGCAGGACAGGGGGCCCAGCGGACAATGAGCAGTTCTTC. It specifies CASRTGGPADNEQFF.

J is TRBJ2-7 and V is TRBV18, with 12 nucleotides matching TRBD2. V lost 2 bases and J lost 7; bases outside the gene matches: 3. This CDR3 is built from 14 residues. CDR1 and CDR2 from the germline V gene are KGHSH and LQKENI. The CDR3 here is CASSPGTSGFEQYF. The CDR3 nucleotides read TGTGCCAGCTCACCAGGGACTAGCGGGTTTGAGCAGTACTTC.

This chain uses TRBV6-5 with TRBJ1-1; TRBD1 agrees at 8 bases. Trimming took 6 bases from V and 10 from J; bases not matched to a gene: 13. Germline CDR1 and CDR2: MNHEY and SVGAGI. The CDR3 is made up of 14 amino acids. The CDR3 protein is CASSAEWDRPIAFF. In DNA form, the CDR3 reads TGTGCCAGCAGCGCCGAGTGGGACAGGCCCATAGCTTTCTTT.

The gene calls are TRBV11-1 and TRBJ2-5; D remains ambiguous. Germline CDR1 and CDR2: SGHAT and FQDESV (reference sequence). The V end lost 1 base, the J end lost 3 bases, and 6 bases lay between the germline ends. CDR3 length: 13 residues. CDR3 sequence (DNA): TGTGCCAGCAGCTTAGGTTCTAAAGAGACCCAGTACTTC. Protein product: CASSLGSKETQYF.